The clone carrying this T cell receptor beta chain has only a few counts. The CDR3 loop spans 12 amino acids. Trimming took 3 bases from V and 9 from J, leaving 12 bases between them. The germline CDR1 and CDR2 sequences are MDHEN and SYDVKM. Here immunoSEQ multiplex PCR was the method, and the copy in TCRdb shows in-frame clones only, minus some. The sample shows over 400,000 clones, roughly 91% of them seen only once. Stated treatment: some 19 received Ad26.COV2.S at low or high dose, single or two shots; 5 received placebo; per-sample allocation not given. Day 63 after the first injection of vaccine or placebo was the sampling time. This sample is part of a study of Ad26.COV2.S vaccination and SARS-CoV-2 variants. Study background: Intramuscular Ad26.COV2.S doses were given once or twice, 56 days apart.

The TCR was taken from a person aged 18-60 years who received the Ad26.COV2.S COVID-19 vaccine or a placebo. The source material was peripheral blood, sampled in a trial of Ad26.COV2.S vaccine versus placebo. The chain is built from TRBV28 and TRBJ2-7, with D unresolved. The CDR3 DNA reads TGTGCCAGCAGTTTGGGTGTCACCCTGCAGTACTTC. Translation: CASSLGVTLQYF.